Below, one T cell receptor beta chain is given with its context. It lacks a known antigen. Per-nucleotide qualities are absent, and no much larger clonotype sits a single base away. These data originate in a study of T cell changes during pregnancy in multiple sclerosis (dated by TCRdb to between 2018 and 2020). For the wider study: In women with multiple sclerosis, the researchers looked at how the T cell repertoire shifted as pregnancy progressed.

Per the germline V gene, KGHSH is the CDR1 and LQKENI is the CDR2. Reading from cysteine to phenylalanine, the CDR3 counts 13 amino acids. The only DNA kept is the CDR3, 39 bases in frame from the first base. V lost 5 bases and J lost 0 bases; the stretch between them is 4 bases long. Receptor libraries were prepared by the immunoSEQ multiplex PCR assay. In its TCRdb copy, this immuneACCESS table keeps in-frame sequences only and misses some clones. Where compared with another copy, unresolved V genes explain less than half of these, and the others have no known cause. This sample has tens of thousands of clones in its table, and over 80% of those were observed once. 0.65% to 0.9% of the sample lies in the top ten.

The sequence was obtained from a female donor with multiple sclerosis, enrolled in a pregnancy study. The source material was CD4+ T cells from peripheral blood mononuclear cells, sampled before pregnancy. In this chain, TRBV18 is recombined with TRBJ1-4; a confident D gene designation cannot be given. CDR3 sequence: CASSGSTNEKLFF. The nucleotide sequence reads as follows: TGTGCCAGCTCAGGCTCAACTAATGAAAAACTGTTTTTT. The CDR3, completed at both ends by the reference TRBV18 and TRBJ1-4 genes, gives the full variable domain NAGVMQNPRHLVRRRGQEARLRCSPMKGHSHVYWYRQLPEEGLKFMVYLQKENIIDESGMPKERFSAEFPKEGPSILRIQQVVRGDSAAYFCASSGSTNEKLFFGSGTQLSVL.